The 27 T cell receptor beta chains presented below share a single source sample, sequenced in a study of memory CD4+ T cells and cytomegalovirus serostatus. The sort gate was single viable CD3+CD4+CD8-CD45RO+ cells for memory CD4+ T cells. Data came from immunoSEQ multiplex PCR; TCRdb stores just in-frame clones and leaves some out. The sample holds some 57,000 clones, around 80% seen once. The sequencing input was memory CD4+ T cells from blood. The receptors stem from an adult in good health and CMV-seronegative.

This rearrangement joins TRBV29-1 to TRBJ2-1, with a possible D match to TRBD1 (5 bases). CDR3 length: 13 amino acids. Trimming took 5 bases from V and 1 from J, leaving 9 bases between them. Germline CDR1 is SQVTM and CDR2 is ANQGSEA. This chain's CDR3 is CSVLRGSYNEQFF. The CDR3 bases are TGCAGCGTTCTAAGGGGATCCTACAATGAGCAGTTCTTC.

The gene calls are TRBV5-1 and TRBJ1-2, with a possible D match to TRBD1 (5 bases). Germline V gene sequence: CDR1 SGHRS, CDR2 YFSETQ. The V end lost 4 bases, the J end lost 6 bases, and 16 bases lay between the germline ends. The CDR3 has 14 residues. The CDR3 spells CASSPPTVPNGYTF. CDR3 nucleotide sequence: TGCGCCAGCAGCCCGCCGACAGTTCCTAATGGCTACACCTTC.

V and J are TRBV28 and TRBJ2-2; D is uncertain. Deletions cut 2 bases from V and 6 bases from J, with 13 bases between. The CDR3 loop spans 15 amino acids. Germline CDR1 is MDHEN and CDR2 is SYDVKM. The CDR3 DNA is TGTGCCAGCAGTTTAACCCTGGCAGTGCCCGGGGAGCTGTTTTTT. Translating it yields CASSLTLAVPGELFF.

J is TRBJ2-7 and V is TRBV6-1; 13 bases match TRBD2. The CDR3 is made up of 16 amino acids. Germline V lookup: CDR1 MNHNS, CDR2 SASEGT. V shed 3 bases and J 4 bases; nucleotides not matched to a gene: 6. CDR3 region: CASSDPRTSGGYEQYF. The CDR3, as DNA: TGTGCCAGCAGTGATCCTAGGACTAGCGGGGGTTACGAGCAGTACTTC.

The chain couples TRBV2 to TRBJ2-5, with 11 bases aligning to TRBD2. V gave up 1 base and J gave up 4 bases; unmatched junction bases: 2. This CDR3 is built from 15 residues. Per germline, CDR1 SNHLY and CDR2 FYNNEI. In DNA, the CDR3 is TGTGCCAGCAGTGAAGTAGCGGGAGGGGGAGAGACCCAGTACTTC. It specifies CASSEVAGGGETQYF.

Here the CDR3 DNA reads TGTGCCAGCAGCCCAGGGGGGGCCTACGAGCAGTACTTC. Its protein is CASSPGGAYEQYF. The chain joins TRBV7-9 to TRBJ2-7; possibly TRBD1 or TRBD2 for D (7 bases each). CDR3 length equals 13 residues. CDR1 and CDR2 from the germline V gene are SEHNR and FQNEAQ (reference sequence). Deletions cut 5 bases from V and 2 bases from J, with 10 bases between.

The chain is built from TRBV10-3 and TRBJ1-2; TRBD1 matches at 10 bases. Per germline, CDR1 ENHRY and CDR2 SYGVKD. Trimming took 1 base from V and 2 from J; bases not matched to a gene: 7. This CDR3 comprises 17 residues. CDR3 nucleotides: TGTGCCATCAGTGAGTTCGGGAGGACAGGGGGAAACTATGGCTACACCTTC. Protein sequence: CAISEFGRTGGNYGYTF.

The gene calls are TRBV11-2 and TRBJ1-4, with D uncertain. The V gene's germline CDR1 is SGHAT and CDR2 FQNNGV. This CDR3 contains 10 residues. Trimming took off 8 bases at V and 8 bases at J, with 6 bases between the two ends. The CDR3: CASRYEKLFF. CDR3 nucleotide sequence: TGTGCCAGCCGCTACGAAAAACTGTTTTTT.

The chain has TRBV5-1 and TRBJ1-1; D gene unclear. Germline V gives CDR1 SGHRS, CDR2 YFSETQ. The CDR3 contains 15 residues. V lost 0 bases and J 4 bases, leaving 13 bases between the germline ends. DNA for the CDR3: TGCGCCAGCAGCTTGGGGCAGACCTATGGCACTGAAGCTTTCTTT. Amino acid sequence: CASSLGQTYGTEAFF.

V is TRBV5-1 and J is TRBJ1-3; a weak D match, TRBD1 (5 bases). Germline V gene lookup returns CDR1 SGHRS and CDR2 YFSETQ. V lost 4 bases, J lost 8 bases, and 19 bases lay in between. The CDR3 runs 15 residues. The CDR3 DNA reads TGCGCCAGCAGCCGAGACGGGGCCCGTGGGGACACCATATATTTT. Translated: CASSRDGARGDTIYF. Filled out from reference TRBV5-1 and TRBJ1-3, the complete variable domain reads KAGVTQTPRYLIKTRGQQVTLSCSPISGHRSVSWYQQTPGQGLQFLFEYFSETQRNKGNFPGRFSGRQFSNSRSEMNVSTLELGDSALYLCASSRDGARGDTIYFGEGSWLTVV.

The chain employs TRBV5-1 and TRBJ1-1, with D perhaps TRBD1 (5 bases). CDR1 is SGHRS, CDR2 YFSETQ, per germline. CDR3 size: 15 residues. V dropped 0 bases and J dropped 4 bases, with 13 bases sitting between them. The CDR3 region is CASSLVGQGGTEAFF. CDR3 nucleotides: TGCGCCAGCAGCTTGGTCGGGCAGGGCGGCACTGAAGCTTTCTTT.

This clone was seen a handful of times. V and J are TRBV6-6 and TRBJ1-4; the D is unclear. V shed 2 bases and J shed 2 bases, with 6 bases lying between them. CDR1 MNHNY and CDR2 SVGAGI come from the germline V gene (reference sequence). This CDR3 is built from 14 residues. CDR3 residues: CASSYAQTNEKLFF. The DNA for the CDR3 is TGTGCCAGCAGTTACGCCCAGACTAATGAAAAACTGTTTTTT.

This chain links TRBV27 with TRBJ1-6; 9 bases fit TRBD1. The CDR3 is 15 residues long. Germline CDR1 is MNHEY and CDR2 is SMNVEV (reference sequence). V lost 5 bases to trimming and J lost 5 bases; unmatched junction nucleotides: 4. The CDR3 DNA reads as TGTGCCAGCAGTCCGTGGACAGGGGATAATTCACCCCTCCACTTT. Translated, it gives CASSPWTGDNSPLHF.

V gene TRBV7-9 combines with J gene TRBJ2-5; possibly TRBD2 for D (7 bases). The CDR3 contains 18 residues. Germline V lookup: CDR1 SEHNR, CDR2 FQNEAQ (reference sequence). Trimming cost V 5 bases and J 5 bases, with 27 bases left between them. This CDR3 is CASSPRRGGTGFLETQYF. In DNA, the CDR3 is TGTGCCAGCAGCCCAAGAAGGGGGGGTACTGGATTTTTGGAGACCCAGTACTTC.

The genes are TRBV7-2 and TRBJ1-5, with unresolved D. This CDR3 comprises 13 residues. V gave up 1 base and J gave up 4 bases, with 5 bases separating them. The germline gives CDR1 SGHTA, CDR2 FQGNSA. The CDR3 is CASSLVGNQPQHF. CDR3 DNA: TGTGCCAGCAGCTTAGTAGGGAATCAGCCCCAGCATTTT.

The chain has TRBV27 and TRBJ2-2; weak D call: TRBD1 (5 bases). This CDR3 contains 15 residues. V lost 3 bases and J lost 4, with 12 bases in between. Germline V gene lookup returns CDR1 MNHEY and CDR2 SMNVEV (reference sequence). CDR3 sequence reads: CASSFGASGTGELFF. Written as DNA, the CDR3 is TGTGCCAGCAGTTTTGGGGCATCGGGCACCGGGGAGCTGTTTTTT.

This clone was observed a handful of times. The junction does not match germline at one end; this may be a read error. This sequence joins TRBV29-1 and TRBJ2-5; D is undetermined. Germline CDR1 SQVTM, CDR2 ANQGSEA. This CDR3 spans 11 amino acids. The CDR3 DNA reads as TGCAGCGTGGAAGACCGGGCCATGGCATACTTC. This encodes CSVEDRAMAYF.

This chain's CDR3 is CASSVPGQRYNEQFF. DNA for the CDR3: TGTGCCAGCAGCGTTCCGGGACAGAGGTACAATGAGCAGTTCTTC. V and J are TRBV7-9 and TRBJ2-1; the match to TRBD1 covers 7 bases. The V gene's germline CDR1 is SEHNR and CDR2 FQNEAQ (reference sequence). There are 15 residues in the CDR3. Trimming at V came to 5 bases and at J to 4 bases, leaving 8 bases not matched to a gene. The full variable domain, its missing parts supplied by reference TRBV7-9 and TRBJ2-1, is DTGVSQNPRHKITKRGQNVTFRCDPISEHNRLYWYRQTLGQGPEFLTYFQNEAQLEKSRLLSDRFSAERPKGSFSTLEIQRTEQGDSAMYLCASSVPGQRYNEQFFGPGTRLTVL.

The rearrangement joins TRBV7-3 to TRBJ2-2; TRBD2 aligns across 7 bases. CDR1 SGHTA and CDR2 FQGTGA come from the germline V gene. This CDR3 is 16 amino acids long. Trimming removed 5 bases from V and 6 bases from J; junction bases left unmatched: 12. The CDR3 sequence is CASSLFGLGLSGELFF. The CDR3 nucleotides are TGTGCCAGCAGCCTGTTCGGACTAGGGTTGTCCGGGGAGCTGTTTTTT.

This clone was recorded a few times. The rearrangement uses TRBV5-4 and TRBJ2-2; TRBD1 agrees at 9 bases. The CDR3 spans 15 residues. The V segment lost 7 bases and the J segment 6 bases; nucleotides outside the gene matches: 10. The germline V gene has CDR1 SGHNT and CDR2 YYREEE (reference sequence). The CDR3 DNA is TGTGCCAGCCGCCAAAGGGACAGGGTTGCCGGGGAGCTGTTTTTT. Translating it yields CASRQRDRVAGELFF.

The chain carries TRBV18 and TRBJ2-4, with 10 bases aligning to TRBD1. V dropped 3 bases and J dropped 6; count of bases not matched to a gene: 14. CDR3 length: 18 residues. Germline V lookup: CDR1 KGHSH, CDR2 LQKENI. The CDR3 loop is CASSPLGTTGGTGNIQYF. The DNA of the CDR3 is TGTGCCAGCTCACCCCTCGGTACGACAGGGGGCACTGGAAACATTCAGTACTTC.

The V and J genes are TRBV5-6 and TRBJ1-5; the match to TRBD1 covers 8 bases. V shed 5 bases, J shed 6 bases, and the junction held 10 bases outside the gene matches. Per germline, CDR1 SGHDT and CDR2 YYEEEE. The CDR3 totals 15 residues. CDR3 in amino acids: CASSSDREWGQPQHF. The CDR3 DNA follows: TGTGCCAGCAGTTCGGACAGGGAGTGGGGTCAGCCCCAGCATTTT.

This clone has more than one count but fewer than ten. The chain employs TRBV6-1 and TRBJ1-5, with 7 bases fitting TRBD1. In germline, CDR1 is MNHNS, CDR2 SASEGT. The junction had 5 bases not matched to a gene; V was cut back by 4 bases and J by 5 bases. The CDR3 has 14 amino acids. CDR3 protein: CASSVTGTDQPQHF. DNA of the CDR3: TGTGCCAGCAGTGTAACCGGGACAGATCAGCCCCAGCATTTT.

The chain employs TRBV6-1 and TRBJ1-2, with a tentative D call TRBD1 (5 bases). Trimming shortened V by 9 bases and J by 0 bases, and 14 bases separated the two germline ends. Per the germline V gene, CDR1 is MNHNS and CDR2 is SASEGT. The CDR3 consists of 14 residues. In nucleotides, the CDR3 is TGTGCCAGTGTCCAGGGCGATGCTAACTATGGCTACACCTTC. The encoded protein is CASVQGDANYGYTF.

The chain joins TRBV7-9 to TRBJ1-2, with no clear D. There are 13 residues in the CDR3. V was trimmed by 5 bases and J by 2 bases, leaving 9 bases between them. Germline V gene sequence: CDR1 SEHNR, CDR2 FQNEAQ (reference sequence). The CDR3 bases are TGTGCCAGCAGCCAGCAGGAAAACTATGGCTACACCTTC. Its protein product is CASSQQENYGYTF.

This chain connects TRBV10-1 to TRBJ2-2; 10 nucleotides match TRBD1. With V trimmed by 2 bases and J by 7 bases, 16 bases remained unmatched. CDR3 length: 19 amino acids. Germline V gene sequence: CDR1 WNHNN, CDR2 SYGVQD (reference sequence). The CDR3 nucleotides are TGCGCCAGCAGTGAGCGGGACAGGGGTAGCGGGAAGGCGGTCGGGGAGCTGTTTTTT. Translated, it gives CASSERDRGSGKAVGELFF.

This chain joins TRBV14 and TRBJ1-4; D unresolved. From germline, CDR1 is SGHDN and CDR2 FVKESK. This CDR3 is built from 14 residues. Trimming took off 2 bases at V and 11 bases at J, with 15 bases between the two ends. The CDR3 bases are TGTGCCAGCAGCCAAATCGCCGGACTCGAGAAACTGTTTTTT. Amino acids: CASSQIAGLEKLFF.